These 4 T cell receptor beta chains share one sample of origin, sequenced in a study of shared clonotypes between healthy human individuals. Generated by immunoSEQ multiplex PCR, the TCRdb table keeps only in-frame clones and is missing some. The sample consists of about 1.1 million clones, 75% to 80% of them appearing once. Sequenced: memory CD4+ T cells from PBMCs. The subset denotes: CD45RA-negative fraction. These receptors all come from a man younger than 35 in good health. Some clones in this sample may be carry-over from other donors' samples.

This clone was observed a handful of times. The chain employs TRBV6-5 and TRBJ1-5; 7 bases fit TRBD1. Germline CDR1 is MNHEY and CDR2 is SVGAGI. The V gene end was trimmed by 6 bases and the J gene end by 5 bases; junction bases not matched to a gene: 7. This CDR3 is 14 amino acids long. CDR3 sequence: CASRHRQGHQPQHF. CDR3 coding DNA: TGTGCCAGCAGGCATAGACAGGGACATCAGCCCCAGCATTTT.

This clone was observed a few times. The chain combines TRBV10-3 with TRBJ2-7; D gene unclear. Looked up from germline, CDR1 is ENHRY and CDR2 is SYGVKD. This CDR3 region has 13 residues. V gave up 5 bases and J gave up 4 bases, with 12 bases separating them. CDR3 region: CAISLDRQYEQYF. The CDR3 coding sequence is TGTGCCATCAGTCTGGACCGTCAGTACGAGCAGTACTTC.

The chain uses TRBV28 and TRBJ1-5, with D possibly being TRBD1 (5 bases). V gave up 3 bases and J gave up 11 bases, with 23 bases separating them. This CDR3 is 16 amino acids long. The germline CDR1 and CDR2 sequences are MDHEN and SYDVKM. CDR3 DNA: TGTGCCAGCAGTTTTGAGGGTCGGGGCTTATCTCCAACCCAGCATTTT. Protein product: CASSFEGRGLSPTQHF. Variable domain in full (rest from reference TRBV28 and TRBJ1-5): DVKVTQSSRYLVKRTGEKVFLECVQDMDHENMFWYRQDPGLGLRLIYFSYDVKMKEKGDIPEGYSVSREKKERFSLILESASTNQTSMYLCASSFEGRGLSPTQHFGDGTRLSIL.

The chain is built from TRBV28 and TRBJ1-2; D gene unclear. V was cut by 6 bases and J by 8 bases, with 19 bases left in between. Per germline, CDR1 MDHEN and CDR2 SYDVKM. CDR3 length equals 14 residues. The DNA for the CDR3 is TGTGCCAGCAGCTACTTACAGTTCGTGGCGGGCTACACCTTC. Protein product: CASSYLQFVAGYTF.